This T cell receptor (beta chain) was sequenced for a study of T cells in Graves' hyperthyroidism and ophthalmopathy. On the study more broadly: At initial diagnosis, before any treatment had begun, peripheral blood was obtained.

Comment on this clonotype: Antigen unknown.

Germline V gene data show CDR1 as DFQATT and CDR2 as SNEGSKA (reference sequence). The CDR3 contains 16 residues. J lost 6 bases, V lost 6 bases, and 10 bases had no gene match. Regions amplified from RNA transcripts were the TCR beta CDR3 regions. Researchers ran a first-round RT-PCR on the TCR CDR3 using the HTBI primer set. MiXCR was run by TCRdb on the multiplex PCR reads, yielding one entry per CDR3 protein. The sample includes 390,000 or so distinct CDR3 sequences, roughly 15% of them seen just once. Diagnosing involved the use of clinical symptoms, serum thyroxine and TRAb, thyroid ultrasound and orbital computed tomography. Study-wide results and caveats: The majority of expanded thyroid clonotypes above 0.001 also appeared in blood. Stable hyperthyroidism and ophthalmopathy were separated using 13 V-J signatures.

The material sequenced was blood. The rearrangement joins TRBV20-1 to TRBJ2-1; 14 nucleotides align to TRBD2. The clonotype originates from a man between 18 and 35 years old with Graves' ophthalmopathy. The CDR3 nucleotides are TGCAGTGCCCCGGGACTAGCGGGAGCACTCCCCAATGAGCAGTTCTTC. Protein: CSAPGLAGALPNEQFF.